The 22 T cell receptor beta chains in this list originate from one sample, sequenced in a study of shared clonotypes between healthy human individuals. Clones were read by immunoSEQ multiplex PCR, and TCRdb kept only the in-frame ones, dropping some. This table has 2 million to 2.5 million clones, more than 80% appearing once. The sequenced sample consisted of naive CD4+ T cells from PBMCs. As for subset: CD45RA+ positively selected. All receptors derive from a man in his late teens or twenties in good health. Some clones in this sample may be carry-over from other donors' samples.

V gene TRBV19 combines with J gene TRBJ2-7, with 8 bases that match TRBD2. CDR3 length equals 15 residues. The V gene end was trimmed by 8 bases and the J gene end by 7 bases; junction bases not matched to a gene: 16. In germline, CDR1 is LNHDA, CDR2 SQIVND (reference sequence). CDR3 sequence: CASAERERVSEEQYF. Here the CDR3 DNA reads TGTGCCAGTGCTGAGCGGGAGCGGGTTTCGGAGGAGCAGTACTTC.

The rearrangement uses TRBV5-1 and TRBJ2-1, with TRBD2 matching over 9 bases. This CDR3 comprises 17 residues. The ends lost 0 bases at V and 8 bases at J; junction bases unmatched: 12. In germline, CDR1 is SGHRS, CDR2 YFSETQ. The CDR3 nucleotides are TGCGCCAGCAGCTTGGTTCCTCGTTTAGCGGGAGAGGATGAGCAGTTCTTC. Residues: CASSLVPRLAGEDEQFF.

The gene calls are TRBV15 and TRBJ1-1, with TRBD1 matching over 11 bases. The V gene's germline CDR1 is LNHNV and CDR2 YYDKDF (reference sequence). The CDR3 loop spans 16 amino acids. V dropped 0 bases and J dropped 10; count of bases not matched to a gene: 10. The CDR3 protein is CATSRDFRTGGIGAFF. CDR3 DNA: TGTGCCACCAGCAGAGATTTCCGGACAGGGGGCATTGGAGCTTTCTTT.

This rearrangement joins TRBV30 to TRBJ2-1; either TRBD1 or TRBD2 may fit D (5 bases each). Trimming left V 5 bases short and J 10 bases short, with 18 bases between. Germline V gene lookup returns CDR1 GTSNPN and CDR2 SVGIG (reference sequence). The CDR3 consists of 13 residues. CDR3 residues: CAWGRDAPGEQFF. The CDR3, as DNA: TGTGCCTGGGGTAGGGACGCCCCAGGGGAGCAGTTCTTC.

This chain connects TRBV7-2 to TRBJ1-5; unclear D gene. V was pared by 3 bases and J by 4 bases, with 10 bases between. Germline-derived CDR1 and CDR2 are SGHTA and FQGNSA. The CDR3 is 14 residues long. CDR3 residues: CASSLKAANQPQHF. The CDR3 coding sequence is TGTGCCAGCAGCTTGAAGGCAGCGAATCAGCCCCAGCATTTT. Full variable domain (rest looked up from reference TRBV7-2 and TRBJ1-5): GAGVSQSPSNKVTEKGKDVELRCDPISGHTALYWYRQSLGQGLEFLIYFQGNSAPDKSGLPSDRFSAERTGGSVSTLTIQRTQQEDSAVYLCASSLKAANQPQHFGDGTRLSIL.

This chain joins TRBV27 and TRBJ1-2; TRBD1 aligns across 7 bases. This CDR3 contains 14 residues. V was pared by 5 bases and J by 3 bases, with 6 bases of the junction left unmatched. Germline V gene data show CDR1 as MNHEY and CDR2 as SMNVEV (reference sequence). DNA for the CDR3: TGTGCCAGCAGTCAACAGGGGAGCGACTATGGCTACACCTTC. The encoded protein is CASSQQGSDYGYTF.

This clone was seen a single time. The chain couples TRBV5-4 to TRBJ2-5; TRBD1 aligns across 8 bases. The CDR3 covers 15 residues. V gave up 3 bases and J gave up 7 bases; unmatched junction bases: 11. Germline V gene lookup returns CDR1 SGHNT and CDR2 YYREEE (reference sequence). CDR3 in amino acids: CASSWSGQEERTQYF. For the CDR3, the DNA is TGTGCCAGCAGCTGGTCGGGACAGGAAGAGAGGACCCAGTACTTC.

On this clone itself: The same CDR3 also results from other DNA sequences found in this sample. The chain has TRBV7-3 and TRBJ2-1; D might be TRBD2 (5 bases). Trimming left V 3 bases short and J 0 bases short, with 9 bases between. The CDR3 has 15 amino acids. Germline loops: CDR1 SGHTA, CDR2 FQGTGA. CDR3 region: CASSFQRSSYNEQFF. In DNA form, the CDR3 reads TGTGCCAGCAGCTTTCAGCGGAGCTCCTACAATGAGCAGTTCTTC.

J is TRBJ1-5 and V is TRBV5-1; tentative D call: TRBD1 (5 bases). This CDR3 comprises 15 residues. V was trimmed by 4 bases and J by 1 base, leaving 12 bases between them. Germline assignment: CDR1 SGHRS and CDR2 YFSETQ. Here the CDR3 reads CASSLGRQSNQPQHF. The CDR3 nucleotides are TGCGCCAGCAGCCTTGGGAGACAGAGCAATCAGCCCCAGCATTTT.

CDR3 sequence (DNA): TGTGCCTGGAGAGAGTGGGTGGCGAACACTGAAGCTTTCTTT. Translation: CAWREWVANTEAFF. V gene TRBV30 combines with J gene TRBJ1-1; D gene ambiguous. Germline lookup yields CDR1 GTSNPN and CDR2 SVGIG (reference sequence). This CDR3 contains 14 residues. Trimming stripped 3 bases from V and 1 base from J, with 12 bases between.

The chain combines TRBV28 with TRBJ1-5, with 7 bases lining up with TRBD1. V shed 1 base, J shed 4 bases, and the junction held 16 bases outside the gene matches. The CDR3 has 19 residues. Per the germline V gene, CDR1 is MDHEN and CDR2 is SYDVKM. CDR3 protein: CASSLFRDSHRFANQPQHF. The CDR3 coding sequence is TGTGCCAGCAGTTTATTTAGGGACAGTCACCGGTTCGCGAATCAGCCCCAGCATTTT.

The CDR3 DNA sequence: TGTGCCAGCAGCGGGGTGCAGGGGACTAATGAAAAACTGTTTTTT. Its translation is CASSGVQGTNEKLFF. This sequence joins TRBV6-6 and TRBJ1-4; a weak D match, TRBD1 (6 bases). CDR3 length: 15 residues. The germline CDR1 and CDR2 sequences are MNHNY and SVGAGI (reference sequence). V gave up 6 bases and J gave up 2 bases, with 13 bases separating them.

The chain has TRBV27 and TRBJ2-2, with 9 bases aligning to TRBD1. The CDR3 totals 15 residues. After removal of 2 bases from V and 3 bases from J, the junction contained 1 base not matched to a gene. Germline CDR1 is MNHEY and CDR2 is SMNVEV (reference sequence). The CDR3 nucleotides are TGTGCCAGCAGTTTAAGGGACAGGGACACCGGGGAGCTGTTTTTT. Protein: CASSLRDRDTGELFF.

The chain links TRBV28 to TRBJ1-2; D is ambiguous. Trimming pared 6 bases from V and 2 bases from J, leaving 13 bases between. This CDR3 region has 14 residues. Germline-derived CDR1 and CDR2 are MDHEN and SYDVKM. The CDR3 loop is CASRDGPRNYGYTF. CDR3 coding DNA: TGTGCCAGCAGGGACGGTCCCAGAAACTATGGCTACACCTTC.

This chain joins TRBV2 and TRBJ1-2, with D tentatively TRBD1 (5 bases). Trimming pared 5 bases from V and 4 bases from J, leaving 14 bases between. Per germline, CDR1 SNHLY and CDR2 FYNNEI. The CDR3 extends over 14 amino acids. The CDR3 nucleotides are TGTGCCAGCAGTTCCCAGAGGGGTACCTATGGCTACACCTTC. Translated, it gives CASSSQRGTYGYTF.

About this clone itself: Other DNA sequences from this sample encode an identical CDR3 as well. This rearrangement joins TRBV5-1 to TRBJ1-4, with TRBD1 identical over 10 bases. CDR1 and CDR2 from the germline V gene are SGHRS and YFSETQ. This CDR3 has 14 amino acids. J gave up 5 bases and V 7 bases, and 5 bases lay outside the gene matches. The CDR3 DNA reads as TGCGCCAGCTCGCCGGGACAGGGGAATGAAAAACTGTTTTTT. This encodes CASSPGQGNEKLFF.

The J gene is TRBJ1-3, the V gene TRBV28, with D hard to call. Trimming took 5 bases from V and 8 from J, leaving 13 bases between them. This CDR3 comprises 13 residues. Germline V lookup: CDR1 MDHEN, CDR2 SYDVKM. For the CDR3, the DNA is TGTGCCAGCAGTGCCGCCCATGGTTACACCATATATTTT. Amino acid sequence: CASSAAHGYTIYF.

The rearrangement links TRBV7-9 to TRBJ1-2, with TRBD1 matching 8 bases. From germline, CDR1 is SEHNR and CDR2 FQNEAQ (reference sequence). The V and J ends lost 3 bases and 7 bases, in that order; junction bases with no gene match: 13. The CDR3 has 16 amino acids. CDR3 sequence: CASSFKKPGGFLGYTF. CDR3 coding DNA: TGTGCCAGCAGCTTTAAAAAACCAGGGGGCTTCCTTGGCTACACCTTC.

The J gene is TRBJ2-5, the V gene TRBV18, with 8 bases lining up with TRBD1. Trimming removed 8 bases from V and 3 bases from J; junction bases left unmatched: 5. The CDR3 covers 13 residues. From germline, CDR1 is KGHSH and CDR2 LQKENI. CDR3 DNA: TGTGCCAGCGGCAGACAGGGGAAAGAGACCCAGTACTTC. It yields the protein CASGRQGKETQYF.

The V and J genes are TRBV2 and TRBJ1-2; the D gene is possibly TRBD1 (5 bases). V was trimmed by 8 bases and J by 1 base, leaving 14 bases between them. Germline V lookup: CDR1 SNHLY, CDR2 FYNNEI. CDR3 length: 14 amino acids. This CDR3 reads CASWMGPLNYGYTF. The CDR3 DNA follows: TGTGCCAGCTGGATGGGACCGCTTAACTATGGCTACACCTTC.

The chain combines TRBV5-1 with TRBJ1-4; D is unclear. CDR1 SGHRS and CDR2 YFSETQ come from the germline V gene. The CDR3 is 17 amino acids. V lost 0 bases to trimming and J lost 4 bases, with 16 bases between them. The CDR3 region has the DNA TGCGCCAGCAGCTTGGTATATCGAGGCAGCGATAATGAAAAACTGTTTTTT. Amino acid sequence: CASSLVYRGSDNEKLFF.

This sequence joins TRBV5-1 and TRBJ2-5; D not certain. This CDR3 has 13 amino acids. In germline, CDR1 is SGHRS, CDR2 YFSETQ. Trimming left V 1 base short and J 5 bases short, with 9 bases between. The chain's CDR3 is CASSLRIAETQYF. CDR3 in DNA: TGCGCCAGCAGCTTGCGGATTGCGGAGACCCAGTACTTC.